In this sample, the clone carrying this T cell receptor (beta chain) turned up many times. Its antigen is currently unknown. Using RNA transcripts as the source, TCR beta CDR3 regions were amplified. HTBI primers were used for first-round RT-PCR of the TCR CDR3. One entry per CDR3 protein, called by TCRdb with MiXCR from the multiplex PCR reads. This sample yields approximately 510,000 distinct CDR3 sequences, of which more than 20% are seen a single time; 26% belongs to the top ten. These data come from a study of T cells in Graves' hyperthyroidism and ophthalmopathy. Study outcomes and limitations: In blood, most of the thyroid clonotypes expanded above 0.001 were also present.

The receptor comes from a man younger than 35 with Graves' hyperthyroidism. Sequences were obtained from blood.

The CDR3 DNA reads as TGTGCCAGCAGTGAATACGGCAGGGAAGGGCCCCAGCATTTT. Its protein product is CASSEYGREGPQHF. The chain links TRBV25-1 to TRBJ1-5; D may be TRBD1 (5 bases). The CDR3 spans 14 residues. Looked up from germline, CDR1 is MGHDK and CDR2 is SYGVNS. The V end lost 0 bases, the J end lost 9 bases, and 12 bases lay between the germline ends.